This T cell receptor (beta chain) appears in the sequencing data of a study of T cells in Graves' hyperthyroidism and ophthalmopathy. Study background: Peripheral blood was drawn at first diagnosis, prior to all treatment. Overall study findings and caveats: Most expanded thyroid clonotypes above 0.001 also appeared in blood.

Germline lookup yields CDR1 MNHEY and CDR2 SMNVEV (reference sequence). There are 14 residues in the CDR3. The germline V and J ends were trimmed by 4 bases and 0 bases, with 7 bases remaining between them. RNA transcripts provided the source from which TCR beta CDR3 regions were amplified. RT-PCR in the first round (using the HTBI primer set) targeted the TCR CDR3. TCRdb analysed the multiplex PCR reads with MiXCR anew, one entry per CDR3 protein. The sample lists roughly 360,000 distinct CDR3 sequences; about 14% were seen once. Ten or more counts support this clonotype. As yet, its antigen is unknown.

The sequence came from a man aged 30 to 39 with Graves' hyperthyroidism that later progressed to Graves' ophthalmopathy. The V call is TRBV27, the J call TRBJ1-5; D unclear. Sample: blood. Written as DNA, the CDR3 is TGTGCCAGCAGTTCATGGGATAGCAATCAGCCCCAGCATTTT. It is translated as CASSSWDSNQPQHF.